This TCR beta chain was recorded in a study of response to subunit inactivated influenza vaccine. Study-wide results and caveats: It was suggested by the authors that few new T cells are recruited by each seasonal influenza vaccination.

A few counts support this clonotype. Its antigen is unknown. TCRdb re-called the RT-PCR reads through MiXCR, storing one row per CDR3 protein. Here the sample spans around 490,000 distinct CDR3 sequences, under 9% being singletons. Germline CDR1 is KGHDR and CDR2 is SFDVKD. The CDR3 is 11 amino acids. V dropped 3 bases and J dropped 3 bases, with 2 bases sitting between them. The rearrangement uses TRBV24-1 and TRBJ2-7; D remains unclear. This sequence was found in a man aged 45-69 years who received an inactivated influenza vaccine. The input for sequencing was PBMCs from blood, taken about 24 months after vaccination. CDR3 in amino acids: CATSDNYEQYF. CDR3 coding DNA: TGTGCCACCAGTGATAACTACGAGCAGTACTTC.